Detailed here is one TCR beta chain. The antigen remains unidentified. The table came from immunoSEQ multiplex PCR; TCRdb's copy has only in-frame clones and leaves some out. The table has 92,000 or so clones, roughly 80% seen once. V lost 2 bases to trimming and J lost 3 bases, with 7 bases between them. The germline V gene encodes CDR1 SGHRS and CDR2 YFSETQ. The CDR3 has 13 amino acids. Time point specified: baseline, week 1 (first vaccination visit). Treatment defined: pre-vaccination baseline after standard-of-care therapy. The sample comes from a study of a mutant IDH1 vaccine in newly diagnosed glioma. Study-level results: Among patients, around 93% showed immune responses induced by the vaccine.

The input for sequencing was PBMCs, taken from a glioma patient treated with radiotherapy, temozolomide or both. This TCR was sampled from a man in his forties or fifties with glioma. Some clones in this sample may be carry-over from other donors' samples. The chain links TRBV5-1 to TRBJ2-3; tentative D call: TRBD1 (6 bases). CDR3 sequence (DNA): TGCGCCAGCAGCTTAGGGGGAACAGATACGCAGTATTTT. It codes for CASSLGGTDTQYF.